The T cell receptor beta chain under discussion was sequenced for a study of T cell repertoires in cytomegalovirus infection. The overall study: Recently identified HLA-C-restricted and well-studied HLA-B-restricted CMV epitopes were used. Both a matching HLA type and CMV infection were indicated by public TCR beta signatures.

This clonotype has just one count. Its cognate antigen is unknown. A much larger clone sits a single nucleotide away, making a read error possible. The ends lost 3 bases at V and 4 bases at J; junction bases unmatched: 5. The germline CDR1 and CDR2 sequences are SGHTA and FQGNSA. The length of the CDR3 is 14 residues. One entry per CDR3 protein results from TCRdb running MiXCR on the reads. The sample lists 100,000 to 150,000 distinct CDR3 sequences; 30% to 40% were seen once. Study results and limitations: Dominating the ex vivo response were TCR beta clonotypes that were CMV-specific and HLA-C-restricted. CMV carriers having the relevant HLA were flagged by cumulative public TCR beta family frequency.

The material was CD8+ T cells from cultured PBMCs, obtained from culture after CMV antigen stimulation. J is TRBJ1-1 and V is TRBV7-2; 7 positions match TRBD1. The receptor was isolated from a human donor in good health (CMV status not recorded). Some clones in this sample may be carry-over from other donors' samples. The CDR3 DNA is TGTGCCAGCAGCTTCCAGGGGGATGGCACTGAAGCTTTCTTT. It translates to CASSFQGDGTEAFF. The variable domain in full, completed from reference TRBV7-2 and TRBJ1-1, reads GAGVSQSPSNKVTEKGKDVELRCDPISGHTALYWYRQSLGQGLEFLIYFQGNSAPDKSGLPSDRFSAERTGGSVSTLTIQRTQQEDSAVYLCASSFQGDGTEAFFGQGTRLTVV.